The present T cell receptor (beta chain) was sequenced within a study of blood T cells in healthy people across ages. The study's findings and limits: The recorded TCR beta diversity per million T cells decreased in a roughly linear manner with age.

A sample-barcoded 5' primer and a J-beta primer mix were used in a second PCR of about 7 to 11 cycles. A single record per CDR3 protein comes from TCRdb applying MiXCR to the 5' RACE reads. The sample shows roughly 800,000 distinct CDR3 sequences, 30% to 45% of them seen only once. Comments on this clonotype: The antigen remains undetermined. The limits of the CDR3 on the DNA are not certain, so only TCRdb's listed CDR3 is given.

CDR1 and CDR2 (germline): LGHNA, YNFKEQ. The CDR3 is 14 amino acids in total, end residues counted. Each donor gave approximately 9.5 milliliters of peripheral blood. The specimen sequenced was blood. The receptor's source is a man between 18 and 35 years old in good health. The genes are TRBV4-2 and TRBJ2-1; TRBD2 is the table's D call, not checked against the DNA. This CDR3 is CASSQVGRGAPWFF.